The clone carrying this T cell receptor beta chain was seen ten or more times. Its antigen is not known. Template material for TCR beta VDJ and CDR3 profiling consisted of genomic DNA. TCRdb passed the reads through MiXCR, listing each CDR3 protein once. The repertoire consists of roughly 260,000 distinct CDR3 sequences, with around 45% occurring once and the leading ten covering 6.5% to 10%. This sample is part of a study of CD8+CD57+ T cells in acquired aplastic anemia. Overall study: The mean DNA yield obtained from sorted CD4+ and CD8+ cells came to approximately 3.2 ug.

The CDR3 is made up of 16 amino acids. The germline CDR1 and CDR2 sequences are MGHRA and YSYEKL. The germline V and J ends were trimmed by 1 base and 0 bases, with 10 bases remaining between them. In patients chosen for sequencing, flow cytometry had shown CD8+CD57+ cell expansion. Every patient presented with severe acquired aplastic anemia. The study, taken as a whole, reports: Patients and controls were found to share around 30 CD8+ CDR3 sequences.

The clonotype originates from a human donor with aplastic anemia. The chain uses TRBV4-1 and TRBJ2-1, with D tentatively TRBD1 or TRBD2 (5 bases each). The sequenced material came from sorted CD4+, CD8+, or CD8+CD57+ T cells (not recorded which) from PBMCs. This CDR3 reads CASSQAGRSSYNEQFF. CDR3 in DNA: TGCGCCAGCAGCCAAGCGGGACGGAGCTCCTACAATGAGCAGTTCTTC.